One and the same sample provided the 10 T cell receptor beta chains below, sequenced in a study of cytomegalovirus exposure and HLA in healthy donors (dated 2017 in TCRdb). The library was built by means of the immunoSEQ multiplex PCR assay. For the multiplex PCR, a mixture combining 60 forward primers for TCR Vbeta segments and 13 reverse primers for TCR Jbeta segments was used. Held by TCRdb, this immuneACCESS table contains in-frame sequences only and omits some clones. Under half of the omission traces to an unresolved V gene where checked; the cause of the rest is unknown. Within this sample are approximately 100,000 clones, with 60% to 85% of them counted one time only. The ten largest clones represent about 10% of the sample. Sample: PBMCs. The receptors were sampled from a man aged 50-60 years in good health and CMV-seronegative.

J is TRBJ2-2 and V is TRBV9; a possible D gene is TRBD1 (6 bases). The CDR3 has 15 amino acids. Germline-derived CDR1 and CDR2 are SGDLS and YYNGEE. V gave up 3 bases and J gave up 6 bases, with 15 bases separating them. The CDR3, as DNA: TGTGCCAGCAGCGCAGGTCGACAGGTCGCCGGGGAGCTGTTTTTT. Translation: CASSAGRQVAGELFF.

The V call is TRBV5-1, the J call TRBJ2-2; 11 nucleotides align to TRBD2. The CDR3 runs to 16 residues. The junction had 11 bases not matched to a gene; V was cut back by 7 bases and J by 6 bases. The germline V gene encodes CDR1 SGHRS and CDR2 YFSETQ. The CDR3 nucleotides read TGCGCCAGCTCGACGACTAGCGGGAATTACGCCGGGGAGCTGTTTTTT. Translated, it gives CASSTTSGNYAGELFF.

V and J are TRBV28 and TRBJ2-7; D possibly corresponds to TRBD1 (6 bases). V was pared by 6 bases and J by 2 bases, with 11 bases between. The CDR3 has 13 residues. CDR1 is MDHEN, CDR2 SYDVKM, per germline. The CDR3 here is CASSRGQPYEQYF. As DNA, the CDR3 is TGTGCCAGCAGCCGCGGACAGCCCTACGAGCAGTACTTC.

The V and J genes are TRBV28 and TRBJ2-1; TRBD2 matches 7 bases. The CDR3 runs 15 residues. With 5 bases clipped from V and 0 bases from J, the junction kept 4 bases outside the gene matches. In germline, CDR1 is MDHEN, CDR2 SYDVKM. The CDR3 DNA is TGTGCCAGCAGTCTCGGGGGGAGCTCCTACAATGAGCAGTTCTTC. This sequence encodes CASSLGGSSYNEQFF.

This clone was counted between two and nine times. The chain links TRBV18 to TRBJ1-5; D remains ambiguous. The CDR3 totals 13 residues. Trimming cost V 3 bases and J 5 bases, with 8 bases left between them. Germline V gene data show CDR1 as KGHSH and CDR2 as LQKENI. CDR3 coding DNA: TGTGCCAGCTCACCTACAGTGGATCAGCCCCAGCATTTT. Translated: CASSPTVDQPQHF.

The CDR3 is CASSSVTSRKTQYF. For the CDR3, the DNA is TGTGCCAGCAGCTCCGTGACTAGTAGAAAGACCCAGTACTTC. The V gene is TRBV28, the J gene TRBJ2-5; D perhaps matches TRBD2 (6 bases). Trimming cost V 6 bases and J 6 bases, with 17 bases left between them. Germline V gives CDR1 MDHEN, CDR2 SYDVKM. The CDR3 covers 14 residues.

The chain joins TRBV2 to TRBJ2-5; a weak D match, TRBD2 (6 bases). V gave up 5 bases and J gave up 4 bases, with 17 bases separating them. Germline-derived CDR1 and CDR2 are SNHLY and FYNNEI. The CDR3 is 15 residues long. The CDR3 DNA reads TGTGCCAGCAGTAAGAGGGGACTTCAGGGAGAGACCCAGTACTTC. Protein product: CASSKRGLQGETQYF. The complete variable domain, with remaining parts taken from reference TRBV2 and TRBJ2-5, reads EPEVTQTPSHQVTQMGQEVILRCVPISNHLYFYWYRQILGQKVEFLVSFYNNEISEKSEIFDDQFSVERPDGSNFTLKIRSTKLEDSAMYFCASSKRGLQGETQYFGPGTRLLVL.

This clone appeared a single time. The J gene is TRBJ2-7, the V gene TRBV29-1, with TRBD2 matching 9 bases. V gave up 0 bases and J gave up 9 bases; unmatched junction bases: 9. CDR3 length: 14 residues. Germline assignment: CDR1 SQVTM and CDR2 ANQGSEA. In nucleotides, the CDR3 is TGCAGCGTTGAAGAAGCCAGCGGGGGGTCGGTGCAGTACTTC. Amino acid sequence: CSVEEASGGSVQYF.

CDR3 sequence (DNA): TGTGCCAGCAGCTTAGACAGGGCCCTTCAGCCCCAGCATTTT. Its protein is CASSLDRALQPQHF. The gene calls are TRBV7-9 and TRBJ1-5, with D possibly TRBD1 on 6 matching bases. Trimming stripped 1 base from V and 6 bases from J, with 10 bases between. From germline, CDR1 is SEHNR and CDR2 FQNEAQ (reference sequence). The CDR3 is made up of 14 amino acids.

The chain couples TRBV9 to TRBJ2-3, with 11 bases identical to TRBD2. CDR1 SGDLS and CDR2 YYNGEE come from the germline V gene. V lost 4 bases and J lost 8; bases outside the gene matches: 9. The CDR3 loop spans 15 amino acids. The CDR3 is CASSTAGTSGTTQYF. The DNA for the CDR3 is TGTGCCAGCAGCACAGCCGGGACTAGCGGTACTACGCAGTATTTT.